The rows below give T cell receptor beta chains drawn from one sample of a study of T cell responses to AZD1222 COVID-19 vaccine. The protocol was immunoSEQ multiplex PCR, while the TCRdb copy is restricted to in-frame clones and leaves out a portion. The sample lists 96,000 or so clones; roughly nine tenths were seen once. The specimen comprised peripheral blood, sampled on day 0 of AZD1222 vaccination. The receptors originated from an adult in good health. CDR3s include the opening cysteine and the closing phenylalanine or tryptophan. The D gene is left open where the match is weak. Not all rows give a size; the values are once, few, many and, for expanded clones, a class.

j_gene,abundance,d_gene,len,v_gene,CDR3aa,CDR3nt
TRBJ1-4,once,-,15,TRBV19,CASSGMLTTNEKLFF,TGTGCCAGTAGTGGCATGCTAACAACTAATGAAAAACTGTTTTTT
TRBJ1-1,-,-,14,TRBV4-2,CASSQDIQNTEAFF,TGTGCCAGCAGCCAAGACATACAGAACACTGAAGCTTTCTTT
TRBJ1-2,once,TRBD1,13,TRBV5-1,CASSEGQGGGYTF,TGCGCCAGCAGCGAGGGACAGGGGGGTGGCTACACCTTC
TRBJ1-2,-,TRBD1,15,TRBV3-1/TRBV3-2,CASSQVHRGNYGYTF,TGTGCCAGCAGCCAAGTTCACAGGGGAAACTATGGCTACACCTTC
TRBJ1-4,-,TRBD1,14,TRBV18,CASSPGQGNEKLFF,TGTGCCAGCTCACCGGGACAGGGGAACGAAAAACTGTTTTTT
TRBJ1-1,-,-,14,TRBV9,CASSGLTPGTRAFF,TGTGCCAGCAGCGGACTCACCCCCGGGACTCGAGCTTTCTTT
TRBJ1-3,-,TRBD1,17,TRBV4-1,CASSYEGQSFSGNTIYF,TGCGCCAGCAGCTACGAGGGACAGTCGTTCTCTGGAAACACCATATATTTT
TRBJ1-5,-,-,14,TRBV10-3,CAISKDSDNQPQHF,TGTGCCATCAGTAAGGACAGCGACAATCAGCCCCAGCATTTT
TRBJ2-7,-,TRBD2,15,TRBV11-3,CASSLDGLAGREQYF,TGTGCCAGCAGCTTAGATGGACTAGCGGGACGCGAGCAGTACTTC
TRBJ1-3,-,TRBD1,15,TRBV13,CASSLGQLSGNTIYF,TGTGCCAGCAGCTTGGGACAGCTCTCTGGAAACACCATATATTTT
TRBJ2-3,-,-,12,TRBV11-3,CASSRDSHTQYF,TGTGCCAGCAGCCGCGACAGTCATACGCAGTATTTT
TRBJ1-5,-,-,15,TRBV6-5,CASSKTQYSNQPQHF,TGTGCCAGCAGCAAGACACAATATAGCAATCAGCCCCAGCATTTT
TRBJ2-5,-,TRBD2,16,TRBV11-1,CASSYETSGGKETQYF,TGTGCCAGCAGCTACGAGACTAGCGGGGGAAAAGAGACCCAGTACTTC
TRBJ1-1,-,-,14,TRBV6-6,CASRHQTPNTEAFF,TGTGCCAGCAGGCACCAGACGCCTAACACTGAAGCTTTCTTT
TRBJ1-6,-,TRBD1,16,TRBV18,CASSPEGGTGSSPLHF,TGTGCCAGCTCACCCGAAGGGGGGACAGGGTCCTCACCCCTCCACTTT
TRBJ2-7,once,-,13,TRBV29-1,CSVEVGVRSEQYF,TGCAGCGTTGAAGTGGGGGTCAGGAGCGAGCAGTACTTC
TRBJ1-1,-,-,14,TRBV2,CASLFFLAGTEAFF,TGTGCCAGCCTTTTTTTCCTGGCAGGCACTGAAGCTTTCTTT
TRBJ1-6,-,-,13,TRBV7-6,CASSLAKNSPLHF,TGTGCCAGCAGCTTAGCGAAAAATTCACCCCTCCACTTT
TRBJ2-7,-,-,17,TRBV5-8,CASSSRMVSLSDYEQYF,TGTGCCAGCAGCTCAAGGATGGTATCTCTTTCCGACTACGAGCAGTACTTC
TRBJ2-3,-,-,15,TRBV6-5,CASSYSGASTDTQYF,TGTGCCAGCAGTTACTCCGGGGCTAGCACAGATACGCAGTATTTT
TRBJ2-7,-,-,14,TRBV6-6,CASSYRAGGDEQYF,TGTGCCAGCAGTTACCGGGCAGGGGGGGACGAGCAGTACTTC
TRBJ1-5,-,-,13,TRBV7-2,CASSPTDLQPQHF,TGTGCCAGCAGCCCTACTGACCTTCAGCCCCAGCATTTT
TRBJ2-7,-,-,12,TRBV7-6,CASSTPLGEQYF,TGTGCCAGCAGCACACCATTGGGGGAGCAGTACTTC
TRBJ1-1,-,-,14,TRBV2,CASRPTAMNTEAFF,TGTGCCAGCAGGCCGACAGCTATGAACACTGAAGCTTTCTTT
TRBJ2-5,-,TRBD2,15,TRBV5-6,CASSLDGRGGETQYF,TGTGCCAGCAGCTTGGACGGGAGGGGAGGCGAGACCCAGTACTTC
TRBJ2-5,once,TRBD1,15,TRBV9,CASSGQGTWPETQYF,TGTGCCAGCAGCGGACAGGGGACGTGGCCCGAGACCCAGTACTTC
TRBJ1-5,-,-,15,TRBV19,CASGTSGARNQPQHF,TGTGCCAGTGGAACCTCGGGGGCACGAAATCAGCCCCAGCATTTT
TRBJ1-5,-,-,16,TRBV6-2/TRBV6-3,CASSYRQFYSNQPQHF,TGTGCCAGCAGTTACAGACAGTTCTATAGCAATCAGCCCCAGCATTTT
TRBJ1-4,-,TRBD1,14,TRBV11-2,CASSEQGASEKLFF,TGTGCCAGCAGCGAGCAGGGGGCTAGCGAAAAACTGTTTTTT
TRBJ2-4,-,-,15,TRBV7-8,CASSTPGGRENIQYF,TGTGCCAGCAGCACCCCCGGGGGGCGAGAAAACATTCAGTACTTC